Listed here are 2 T cell receptor beta chains from one sample, sequenced in a study of radiation and T cells in renal cell carcinoma. As for time point: baseline pretreatment blood. Indicated treatment: 15 Gy SBRT to primary tumor, nephrectomy 4 weeks later. Measured with immunoSEQ multiplex PCR; TCRdb has only the in-frame clones, and not every one. The sample lists 90,000 to 95,000 clones, over 75% occurring once. Specimen: blood, collected from a patient whose treatment included radiotherapy and nephrectomy. The receptors were sampled from a man aged 55 to 70 with renal cell carcinoma.

V usage is TRBV27 and J usage is TRBJ2-6; D uncertain. In germline, CDR1 is MNHEY, CDR2 SMNVEV (reference sequence). V shed 3 bases and J shed 0 bases, with 12 bases lying between them. The CDR3 has 17 residues. CDR3 coding DNA: TGTGCCAGCAGTTTCCGTCAGTTGAGCTCTGGGGCCAACGTCCTGACTTTC. Translation gives CASSFRQLSSGANVLTF.

This clone turned up a few times. The V gene is TRBV7-2, the J gene TRBJ2-3; TRBD2 might be the D (7 bases). V shed 1 base and J shed 1 base, with 15 bases lying between them. The CDR3 runs 17 residues. The germline CDR1 and CDR2 sequences are SGHTA and FQGNSA. CDR3 amino acids: CASSLVGGGRGTDTQYF. For the CDR3, the DNA is TGTGCCAGCAGCTTAGTGGGGGGCGGGAGAGGCACAGATACGCAGTATTTT.